The 27 T cell receptor beta chains in this list originate from one sample, sequenced in a study of metastatic and nonmetastatic thyroid tumors. Not a single patient had been given any form of treatment at any point before undergoing thyroid surgery. TCRdb reprocessed the PCR reads using MiXCR. The sample lists more than 90,000 clones, 10% to 15% occurring once. The specimen sequenced was blood. The receptors derive from a female donor with papillary thyroid cancer or a benign thyroid nodule (not recorded which). Some clones in this sample may be carry-over from other donors' samples.

This clone was seen at least ten times. This CDR3 reads CASSQSGLGSSYEQYF. The CDR3 bases are TGCGCCAGCAGCCAAAGTGGACTAGGCAGCTCCTACGAGCAGTACTTC. The V and J genes are TRBV4-3 and TRBJ2-7; 7 bases are shared with TRBD2. Trimming cost V 2 bases and J 0 bases; bases outside gene matches: 7. This CDR3 contains 16 residues. Germline V gene sequence: CDR1 LGHNA, CDR2 YSLEER.

At least ten counts were recorded for this clone. A much larger clone lies a single base off, so this may be a read error. The same CDR3 is also encoded by other DNA sequences in this sample. This chain uses TRBV4-3 with TRBJ2-1; 8 bases are a match to TRBD1. The CDR3 is 15 residues long. Germline V lookup: CDR1 LGHNA, CDR2 YSLEER. The CDR3 here is CASSQDRTGPNEQFF. The DNA for the CDR3 is TGCGCCAGCAGTCAAGATAGGACAGGGCCCAATGAGCAGTTCTTC.

The J gene is TRBJ2-2, the V gene TRBV20-1; a weak D match, TRBD2 (6 bases). V was trimmed by 5 bases and J by 2 bases, leaving 15 bases between them. CDR3 length: 15 residues. Germline CDR1 reads DFQATT; CDR2 reads SNEGSKA (reference sequence). The CDR3 spells CSAGRLVSNTGELFF. The CDR3 coding sequence is TGCAGTGCTGGTAGACTAGTATCTAACACCGGGGAGCTGTTTTTT.

Many counts were recorded for this clone. This chain connects TRBV2 to TRBJ2-3, with a tentative D call TRBD1 (6 bases). The V end was cut by 6 bases, the J end by 6 bases, with 22 bases between. The length of the CDR3 is 16 residues. The germline V gene encodes CDR1 SNHLY and CDR2 FYNNEI. The CDR3 sequence is CASSPRGKNKRDTQYF. Written as DNA, the CDR3 is TGTGCCAGCAGCCCCAGGGGAAAGAACAAAAGGGATACGCAGTATTTT. The whole variable domain, remainder taken from reference TRBV2 and TRBJ2-3, is EPEVTQTPSHQVTQMGQEVILRCVPISNHLYFYWYRQILGQKVEFLVSFYNNEISEKSEIFDDQFSVERPDGSNFTLKIRSTKLEDSAMYFCASSPRGKNKRDTQYFGPGTRLTVL.

In its sample, this clone was seen many times. The chain combines TRBV27 with TRBJ1-1; TRBD1 aligns across 7 bases. V shed 7 bases and J 1 base; nucleotides not matched to a gene: 6. Germline values: CDR1 MNHEY, CDR2 SMNVEV (reference sequence). The length of the CDR3 is 14 residues. CDR3 loop: CASNARTGNTEAFF. The CDR3 bases are TGTGCCAGCAACGCAAGGACAGGGAACACTGAAGCTTTCTTT.

The table lists this clone with many counts. Other DNA sequences in this sample translate to the same CDR3. This CDR3 is CASTHSASGSANTGELFF. In DNA, the CDR3 is TGTGCCAGTACCCACTCGGCTAGCGGAAGCGCGAACACCGGGGAGCTGTTTTTT. The rearrangement uses TRBV19 and TRBJ2-2, with 7 bases matching TRBD2. Trimming took 7 bases from V and 0 from J; bases not matched to a gene: 14. Germline values: CDR1 LNHDA, CDR2 SQIVND (reference sequence). The CDR3 totals 18 residues.

The sample holds many counts of this clone. V and J are TRBV5-1 and TRBJ1-5; D gene ambiguous. Trimming took 3 bases from V and 5 from J, leaving 12 bases between them. The CDR3 consists of 14 residues. Germline CDR1 SGHRS, CDR2 YFSETQ. The CDR3: CASSYGPGDQPQHF. For the CDR3, the DNA is TGCGCCAGCAGCTATGGTCCAGGCGATCAGCCCCAGCATTTT.

This clone was seen at least ten times. V and J are TRBV20-1 and TRBJ2-7; no reliable D call. V dropped 3 bases and J dropped 7 bases, with 13 bases sitting between them. The germline V gene encodes CDR1 DFQATT and CDR2 SNEGSKA (reference sequence). CDR3 length: 12 residues. CDR3 nucleotide sequence: TGCAGTGCTAGCCCTATCTCTAGGGAGCAGTACTTC. Translating gives CSASPISREQYF.

This clone was picked up many times. This rearrangement joins TRBV6-5 to TRBJ1-1; D gene ambiguous. V was pared by 4 bases and J by 2 bases, with 8 bases between. CDR3 length equals 13 residues. Germline V lookup: CDR1 MNHEY, CDR2 SVGAGI. CDR3 region: CASSSSVNTEAFF. CDR3 nucleotides: TGTGCCAGCAGTTCCTCAGTAAACACTGAAGCTTTCTTT.

A remark on this clone: Given a much more abundant clone one base away, this may be a read error. The sample contains more than one DNA sequence encoding this CDR3. The chain couples TRBV18 to TRBJ2-2; TRBD1 matches at 8 bases. The junction had 21 bases not matched to a gene; V was cut back by 4 bases and J by 5 bases. The CDR3 loop spans 20 amino acids. The germline CDR1 and CDR2 sequences are KGHSH and LQKENI. CDR3 in amino acids: CASSQLDPRDRPLGTGELFF. The CDR3 DNA follows: TGTGCCAGCTCACAACTCGATCCCCGGGACAGGCCCCTGGGGACCGGGGAGCTGTTTTTT.

This clone was seen only a few times. This may stem from a read error, because a much larger clone lies one nucleotide away. This rearrangement joins TRBV29-1 to TRBJ2-4, with D possibly called TRBD1 or TRBD2 (6 bases each). From germline, CDR1 is SQVTM and CDR2 ANQGSEA. The CDR3 covers 14 residues. V lost 6 bases and J lost 6, with 18 bases in between. The CDR3 DNA follows: TGCAGCGTCGACGGGACCAGGGGAGGAAACATTCAGTACTTC. This translates into CSVDGTRGGNIQYF. The entire variable domain, with the rest obtained from reference TRBV29-1 and TRBJ2-4, is as follows: SAVISQKPSRDICQRGTSLTIQCQVDSQVTMMFWYRQQPGQSLTLIATANQGSEATYESGFVIDKFPISRPNLTFSTLTVSNMSPEDSSIYLCSVDGTRGGNIQYFGAGTRLSVL.

Remarks on this clone: Being one base from a much bigger clone, this may be a read error. V and J are TRBV9 and TRBJ1-3, with a possible D match to TRBD1 (5 bases). The CDR3 spans 15 residues. CDR1 is SGDLS and CDR2 is YYNGEE in the germline V gene. The V and J ends lost 5 bases and 0 bases respectively, with 12 bases between them. DNA of the CDR3: TGTGCCAGCAGTCATACAGGATCCTCTGGAAACACCATATATTTT. Its translation is CASSHTGSSGNTIYF.

This clone was observed at least ten times. It is likely a read error, because the conserved phenylalanine at the end of the CDR3 is missing. The limits of the CDR3 on the DNA are not certain, so only TCRdb's listed CDR3 is given. The chain carries TRBV27 and TRBJ2-3; the DNA was not used to check the table's D call, TRBD2. The germline V gene has CDR1 MNHEY and CDR2 SMNVEV (reference sequence). The CDR3 is 13 residues long, ends included. This chain's CDR3 is CASTRATLPDDSN.

This clone was found many times. The chain has TRBV11-1 and TRBJ2-2; D unresolved. V lost 3 bases, J lost 3 bases, and 2 bases lay in between. This CDR3 comprises 12 residues. From germline, CDR1 is SGHAT and CDR2 FQDESV (reference sequence). DNA of the CDR3: TGTGCCAGCAGCTTCGACACCGGGGAGCTGTTTTTT. This encodes CASSFDTGELFF.

This clone was detected ten times or more. The chain has TRBV5-4 and TRBJ2-7; no firm D call. CDR1 and CDR2 from the germline V gene are SGHNT and YYREEE (reference sequence). This CDR3 region has 15 residues. V was clipped by 2 bases and J by 3 bases, with 15 bases between them. CDR3 in amino acids: CASSFFGLGSYEQYF. Here the CDR3 DNA reads TGTGCCAGCAGCTTTTTCGGTTTAGGAAGCTACGAGCAGTACTTC.

In this sample, this clone turned up many times. V is TRBV19 and J is TRBJ1-6; 11 nucleotides agree with TRBD1. With 3 bases clipped from V and 13 bases from J, the junction kept 5 bases outside the gene matches. CDR1 is LNHDA and CDR2 is SQIVND in the germline V gene (reference sequence). CDR3 size: 14 residues. DNA of the CDR3: TGTGCCAGTAGTATGGACAGGGGGCCCCTCCCCCTCCACTTT. Its protein product is CASSMDRGPLPLHF.

In this sample, this clone turned up many times. The V and J genes are TRBV18 and TRBJ2-7; D may be TRBD2 (7 bases). The CDR3 extends over 14 amino acids. Germline loops: CDR1 KGHSH, CDR2 LQKENI. Deletions cut 3 bases from V and 5 bases from J, with 14 bases between. DNA for the CDR3: TGTGCCAGCTCACCCGATCGGGGGGCAGACGAGCAGTACTTC. Its translation is CASSPDRGADEQYF. The complete variable domain, with remaining parts taken from reference TRBV18 and TRBJ2-7, reads NAGVMQNPRHLVRRRGQEARLRCSPMKGHSHVYWYRQLPEEGLKFMVYLQKENIIDESGMPKERFSAEFPKEGPSILRIQQVVRGDSAAYFCASSPDRGADEQYFGPGTRLTVT.

The table lists this clone with many counts. This sequence joins TRBV7-8 and TRBJ2-3; TRBD2 might be the D (5 bases). Germline V gene sequence: CDR1 SGHVS, CDR2 FQNEAQ. V lost 4 bases, J lost 6 bases, and 8 bases lay in between. There are 12 residues in the CDR3. CDR3 loop: CASSSLADTQYF. CDR3 DNA: TGTGCCAGCAGCTCCTTAGCGGATACGCAGTATTTT.

The chain combines TRBV7-3 with TRBJ2-2; D is uncertain. There are 14 residues in the CDR3. In germline, CDR1 is SGHTA, CDR2 FQGTGA. V gave up 2 bases and J gave up 6 bases, with 10 bases separating them. DNA for the CDR3: TGTGCCAGCAGCTTAGCATGGGGATCCGGGGAGCTGTTTTTT. It encodes CASSLAWGSGELFF.

This clone has at least ten counts. The J gene is TRBJ2-3, the V gene TRBV2; D is possibly TRBD1 (7 bases). V lost 6 bases and J lost 4, with 23 bases in between. CDR1 is SNHLY, CDR2 FYNNEI, per germline. The CDR3 is 17 residues long. The CDR3 sequence is CASRAARGVNSSDTQYF. The CDR3 coding sequence is TGTGCCAGCAGGGCGGCCAGGGGGGTAAATTCGTCAGATACGCAGTATTTT.

This clone was detected many times. This sequence joins TRBV19 and TRBJ2-2; 8 bases are shared with TRBD1. CDR1 is LNHDA and CDR2 is SQIVND in the germline V gene (reference sequence). V gave up 3 bases and J gave up 5 bases; unmatched junction bases: 5. The CDR3 is 15 amino acids. The CDR3 loop reads CASSMGRGLTGELFF. CDR3 nucleotides: TGTGCCAGTAGTATGGGCAGGGGGCTAACCGGGGAGCTGTTTTTT. Filled out from reference TRBV19 and TRBJ2-2, the complete variable domain reads DGGITQSPKYLFRKEGQNVTLSCEQNLNHDAMYWYRQDPGQGLRLIYYSQIVNDFQKGDIAEGYSVSREKKESFPLTVTSAQKNPTAFYLCASSMGRGLTGELFFGEGSRLTVL.

Judged by abundance, this clone is medium-sized. The same CDR3 is also encoded by other DNA sequences in this sample. The chain joins TRBV4-3 to TRBJ2-7, with D perhaps matching TRBD1 (6 bases). V was shortened by 0 bases and J by 2 bases, with 8 bases between the two germline ends. This CDR3 region has 14 residues. The V gene's germline CDR1 is LGHNA and CDR2 YSLEER. The CDR3, as DNA: TGCGCCAGCAGCCAAGACAGGGGACCCTACGAGCAGTACTTC. This encodes CASSQDRGPYEQYF.

This clone came up many times. The chain has TRBV6-2 or TRBV6-3 and TRBJ1-1; D gene ambiguous. V was pared by 4 bases and J by 1 base, with 7 bases between. Germline values: CDR1 MNHEY, CDR2 SVGEGT. This CDR3 contains 13 residues. The CDR3 coding sequence is TGTGCCAGCAGTTCCACCAAGAACACTGAAGCTTTCTTT. This sequence encodes CASSSTKNTEAFF.

This clone was seen many times. The rearrangement uses TRBV20-1 and TRBJ2-2; possibly TRBD2 for D (6 bases). Germline values: CDR1 DFQATT, CDR2 SNEGSKA (reference sequence). CDR3 size: 17 residues. V shed 1 base and J shed 7 bases, with 22 bases lying between them. The CDR3 region has the DNA TGCAGTGCTAGAGGTCGTCAGGGAGGACTACGAGGCGGGGAGCTGTTTTTT. Amino acids: CSARGRQGGLRGGELFF.

This clone was counted ten times or more. V usage is TRBV30 and J usage is TRBJ2-3, with D perhaps TRBD1 (6 bases). The CDR3 spans 12 residues. V gave up 1 base and J gave up 8 bases, with 10 bases separating them. Germline loops: CDR1 GTSNPN, CDR2 SVGIG (reference sequence). The CDR3 region is CAWSDRAVTQYF. CDR3 bases: TGTGCCTGGAGTGACAGGGCAGTTACGCAGTATTTT.

Points on this clone: The junction departs from germline at one end; a sequencing error may be responsible. This chain links TRBV20-1 with TRBJ2-7; 8 bases match TRBD2. The CDR3 totals 15 residues. Germline loops: CDR1 DFQATT, CDR2 SNEGSKA (reference sequence). The CDR3 nucleotides read TGCAGTGCTGGTCCCTCGGGACTAGGGTCCCACGAGCATTACTTC. It yields the protein CSAGPSGLGSHEHYF.

Concerning this clone: Just one base apart from a much larger clone, this may be a read error. The rearrangement joins TRBV9 to TRBJ1-1, with TRBD1 matching 9 bases. The junction had 3 bases not matched to a gene; V was cut back by 3 bases and J by 3 bases. Germline V lookup: CDR1 SGDLS, CDR2 YYNGEE. This CDR3 contains 14 residues. The CDR3 sequence: CASSDGTGYTEAFF. The CDR3 bases are TGTGCCAGCAGCGATGGGACAGGGTACACTGAAGCTTTCTTT.